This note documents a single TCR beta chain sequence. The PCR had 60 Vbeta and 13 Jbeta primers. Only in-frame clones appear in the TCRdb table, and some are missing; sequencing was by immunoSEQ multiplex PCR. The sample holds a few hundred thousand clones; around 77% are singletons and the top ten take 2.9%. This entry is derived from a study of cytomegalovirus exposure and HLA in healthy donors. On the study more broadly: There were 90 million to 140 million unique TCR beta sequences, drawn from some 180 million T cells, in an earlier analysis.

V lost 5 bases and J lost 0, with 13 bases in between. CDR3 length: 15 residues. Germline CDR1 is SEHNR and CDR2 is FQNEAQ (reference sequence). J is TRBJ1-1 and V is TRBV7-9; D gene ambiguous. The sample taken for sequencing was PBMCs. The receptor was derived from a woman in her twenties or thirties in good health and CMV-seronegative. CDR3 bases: TGTGCCAGCAGCCCTCGTGCAGACTTGAACACTGAAGCTTTCTTT. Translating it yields CASSPRADLNTEAFF. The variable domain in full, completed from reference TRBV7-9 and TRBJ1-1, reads DTGVSQNPRHKITKRGQNVTFRCDPISEHNRLYWYRQTLGQGPEFLTYFQNEAQLEKSRLLSDRFSAERPKGSFSTLEIQRTEQGDSAMYLCASSPRADLNTEAFFGQGTRLTVV.